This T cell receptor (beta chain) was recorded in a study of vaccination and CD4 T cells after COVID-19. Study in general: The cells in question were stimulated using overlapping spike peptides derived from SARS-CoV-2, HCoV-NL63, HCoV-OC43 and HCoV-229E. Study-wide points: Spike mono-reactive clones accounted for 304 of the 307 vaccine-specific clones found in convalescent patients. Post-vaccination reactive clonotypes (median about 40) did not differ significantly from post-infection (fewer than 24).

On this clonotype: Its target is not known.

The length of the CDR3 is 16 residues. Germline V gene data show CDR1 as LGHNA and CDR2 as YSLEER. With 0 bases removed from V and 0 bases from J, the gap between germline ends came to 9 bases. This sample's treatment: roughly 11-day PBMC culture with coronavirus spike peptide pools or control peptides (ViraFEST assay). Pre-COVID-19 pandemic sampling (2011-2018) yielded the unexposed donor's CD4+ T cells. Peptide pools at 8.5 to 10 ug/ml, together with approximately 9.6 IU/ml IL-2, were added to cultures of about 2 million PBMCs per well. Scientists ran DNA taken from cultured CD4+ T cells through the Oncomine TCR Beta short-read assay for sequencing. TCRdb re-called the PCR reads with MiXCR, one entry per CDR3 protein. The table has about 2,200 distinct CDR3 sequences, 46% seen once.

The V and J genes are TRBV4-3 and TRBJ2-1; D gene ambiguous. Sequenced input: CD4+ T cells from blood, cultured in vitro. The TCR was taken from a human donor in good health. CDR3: CASSQEYRSSYNEQFF. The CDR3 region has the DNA TGCGCCAGCAGCCAAGAGTACCGGAGCTCCTACAATGAGCAGTTCTTC.